What follows describes a single TCR beta chain. Its antigen is still unknown. Sequencing templates came from extracted RNA that was reverse transcribed into cDNA. Using immunoSEQ multiplex PCR, the repertoire was profiled, and TCRdb retains in-frame clones only, with some absent. The repertoire has 200,000 to 250,000 clones, around three fifths of them found once; the top ten carry about 1.4%. The sample comes from a study of CD8+ T cells in alopecia areata. Looking at the study overall: The drug, oral tofacitinib, was given to treated patients at 5 to 10 mg twice daily. The percentage of affected scalp area served as the score of severity for treated patients.

Whole-study findings and limits: Clonality in the scalp and expanded CD8+ clones ranked among the top 100 were significantly decreased by tofacitinib.

As for treatment: oral pan-JAK inhibitor, 5-10 mg twice daily. This CDR3 comprises 13 residues. Trimming removed 3 bases at V and 7 bases at J, with 10 bases between. Germline loops: CDR1 LGHNA, CDR2 YSLEER. The rearrangement joins TRBV4-3 to TRBJ1-5; no clear D gene. This clonotype originated in a human donor with alopecia areata. Sequencing was performed on CD4+ T cells sorted from blood, taken at week 4, from a patient treated with tofacitinib. CDR3 bases: TGCGCCAGCAGCCAGGATGACACCCAGCCCCAGCATTTT. Translation: CASSQDDTQPQHF.